This entry describes one T cell receptor (beta chain). A read error is possible here, since a much larger clone lies one base away. This specimen belongs to a study of T cells in Graves' hyperthyroidism and ophthalmopathy. TCR beta CDR3 regions were amplified from RNA transcripts. Researchers ran a first-round RT-PCR on the TCR CDR3 using the HTBI primer set. TCRdb used MiXCR to reprocess the multiplex PCR reads, holding one entry per CDR3 protein. The repertoire holds 280,000 or so distinct CDR3 sequences, with around 15% as singletons. Sequencing input: blood. The TCR was taken from a woman aged 45-60 years with Graves' hyperthyroidism that later progressed to Graves' ophthalmopathy.

The CDR3 nucleotides read TGTGCCAGCAGCTTAAATTCTTTGTGGGGGGCCACTAAAGCTTTCTTT. Residues: CASSLNSLWGATKAFF. This chain links TRBV7-8 with TRBJ1-1, with a weak D call TRBD1 (6 bases). Germline lookup yields CDR1 SGHVS and CDR2 FQNEAQ. The CDR3 loop spans 16 amino acids.